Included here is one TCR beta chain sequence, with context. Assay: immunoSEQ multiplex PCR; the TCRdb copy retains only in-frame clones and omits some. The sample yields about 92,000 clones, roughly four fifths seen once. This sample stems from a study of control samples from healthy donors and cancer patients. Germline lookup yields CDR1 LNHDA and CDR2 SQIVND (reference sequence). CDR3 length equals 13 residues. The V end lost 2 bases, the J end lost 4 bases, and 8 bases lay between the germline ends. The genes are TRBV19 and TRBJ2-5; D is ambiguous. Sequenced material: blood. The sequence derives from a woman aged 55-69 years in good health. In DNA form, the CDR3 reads TGTGCCAGTAGTATAAGGTTCGGAGAGACCCAGTACTTC. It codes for CASSIRFGETQYF.